This TCR delta chain was identified during a study of gamma-delta T cells after stem cell transplantation. TCRdb reapplied CATT to the RT-PCR reads. The data contain over 1,500 delta-chain clones, 4% to 5.5% of them singletons. This clone was counted a few times. It differs at one base from a far larger clone, so likely a read error. Other nucleotide sequences from this sample produce the same CDR3. This CDR3 has 18 amino acids. CDR1 is GEAIGNYY, CDR2 EKD, per germline. The gene calls are TRDV2 and TRDJ3; the D gene is possibly TRDD3 (5 bases). The clonotype originates from a human donor. It is not recorded whose cells these are; they may come from a transplant donor. Sequences were obtained from gamma-delta T cells. CDR3 nucleotide sequence: TGTGCCTGTGACACCGGAGGGATGTACTCCTGGGACACCCGGCAGATGTTTTTC. Its protein is CACDTGGMYSWDTRQMFF.